This TCR beta chain was found in a study of molecular identifiers for immune sequencing clone quantification (dated by TCRdb to 2017 to 2018). Concerning the study at large: In a replicate experiment, RNA from approximately 22,000 or 94,000 naive CD8 T cells was split into five aliquots, four of which were sequenced. The study was a methods study using CD8 T cells to benchmark molecular-identifier clustering-based TCR repertoire sequencing (MIDCIRS) and TCR RNA copy counting. Study-wide findings and limitations: In CMV-specific effector cells, over 99% of molecules were held by clones above 20 RNA copies, whereas under 1% of molecules were held by such clones in naive cells. Spiked-in Jurkat TCR RNA equal to a single cell's worth was reported to be detectable even within 1,100,000 naive CD8 T cells. The naive libraries included spiked-in Jurkat TCR RNA (approximately ten copies' worth), and this RNA is not part of the donor repertoire. Identical TCR molecules sharing a barcode could cause highly expanded clone sizes to be underestimated. Modeling indicated approximately 3 TCR RNA copies recovered per cell, compared with about 10 by digital PCR, which implies a capture efficiency of approximately 30%. When barcode sub-clustering was left out, chimeric consensus sequences inflated TCR diversity, with chimeras reaching as high as 47%.

The CDR3, cysteine through phenylalanine, is 18 amino acids long. The DNA shown is the 54-base CDR3, in frame from base 1. V lost 6 bases and J lost 2 bases, and the count of bases not matched to a germline gene is 15. The library was generated by PCR. This sample was sequenced with an Illumina HiSeq 4000. Preparation of bulk TCR libraries followed a previously described approach, with the TCR primers listed in Table S5. Purification of total RNA was performed with the Qiagen AllPrep DNA/RNA kit. Reads from multiple sequencing runs of the same library were pooled before analysis. In the authors' own workflow: Only reads with exact TCR constant sequence were kept, trimmed to 150 nt, and grouped by their 12-nt molecular barcodes. Within each barcode group, reads were sub-clustered at a 15% Levenshtein threshold, and quality-weighted consensus sequences were built per RNA molecule. Non-functional sequences were excluded, and lower-count sequences lying one edit away from another sequence were also excluded. Barcode sub-clusters with fewer than 20% of the maximum read count were removed, based on fitting two negative binomial distributions. Using fastp trimming at Q25 and MiXCR clonotype assembly, TCRdb reanalyzed the public sequencing data and kept in-frame beta chains. CDR3 protein sequences are deduplicated, and each keeps its most common genes and DNA. The V and J calls follow TCRdb's processing rather than the paper's. The sample table shows under 650,000 distinct CDR3 sequences, and just under 20% are seen once. The ten top clones hold 0.7% to 1% of the sample.

Libraries of naive CD8 T cells were generated from about 19,000 to 1,100,000 sorted cells, with 10%, 30% or 50% of the purified RNA used. Naive CD8 T cells, defined as CD8+CD4-CCR7+CD45RA+, were FACS-sorted into RLT Plus buffer on a BD FACSAria II. Detection sensitivity was tested by spiking Jurkat RNA equal to roughly ten TCR copies' worth into samples containing 20,000-1,000,000 naive CD8 T cells. Enrichment of CD8 T cells was done with RosetteSep CD8+ T Cell Enrichment Cocktail plus Ficoll-Paque, and ACK red cell lysis came afterward. The sample holds many counts of this clonotype. Its antigen specificity is not known. Base qualities are not recorded, but no much larger clone differs from it by a single base.

The sequence is built from TRBV12-3 or TRBV12-4 and TRBJ1-4, with 7 junctional bases fitting TRBD1. The sequenced sample was naive CD8+ T cells from blood, with Jurkat cell RNA spiked in. The sample's cell subset or site label, in plain terms: FACS-sorted CD8+CD4-CCR7+CD45RA+ naive T cells. The TCR was taken from a human donor in good health. Some libraries in this study had Jurkat cell RNA spiked in. The CDR3 loop reads CASSHGVDRTITNEKLFF. The nucleotides read TGTGCCAGCAGCCATGGGGTGGACAGGACGATCACTAATGAAAAACTGTTTTTT.